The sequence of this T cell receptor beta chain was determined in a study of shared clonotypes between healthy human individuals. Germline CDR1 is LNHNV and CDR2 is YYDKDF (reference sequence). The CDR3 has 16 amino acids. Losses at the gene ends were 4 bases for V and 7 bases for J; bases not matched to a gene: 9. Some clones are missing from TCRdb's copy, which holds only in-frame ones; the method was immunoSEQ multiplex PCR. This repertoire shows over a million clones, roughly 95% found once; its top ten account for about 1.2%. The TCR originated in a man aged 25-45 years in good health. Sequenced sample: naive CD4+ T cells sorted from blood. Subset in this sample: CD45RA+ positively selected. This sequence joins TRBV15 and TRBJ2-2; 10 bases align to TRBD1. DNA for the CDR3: TGTGCCACCAGCAAACCGGGACAGGGGTTTTTCGGGGAGCTGTTTTTT. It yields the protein CATSKPGQGFFGELFF.